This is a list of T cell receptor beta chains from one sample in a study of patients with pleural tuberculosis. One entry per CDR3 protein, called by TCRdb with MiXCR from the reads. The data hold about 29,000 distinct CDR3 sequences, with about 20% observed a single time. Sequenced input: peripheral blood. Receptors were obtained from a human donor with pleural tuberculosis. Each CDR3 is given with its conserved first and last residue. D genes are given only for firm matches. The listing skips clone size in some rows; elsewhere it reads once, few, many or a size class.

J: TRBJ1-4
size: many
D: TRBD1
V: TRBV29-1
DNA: TGCAGCGTTGAAGATTACGGGACAGGAGGTGAAAAACTGTTTTTT
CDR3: CSVEDYGTGGEKLFF

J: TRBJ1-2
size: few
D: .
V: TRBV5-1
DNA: TGCGCCAGCAGCCCTGGGGCACAGGGAGCTAACTATGGCTACACCTTC
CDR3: CASSPGAQGANYGYTF

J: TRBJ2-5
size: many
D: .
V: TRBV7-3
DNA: TGTGCCAGCAGAAAAACCCACAGCGATGTCCGAGAGACCCAGTACTTC
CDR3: CASRKTHSDVRETQYF

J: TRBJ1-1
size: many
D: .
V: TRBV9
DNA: TGTGCCAGCAGCAAGACAGTGGATGGGGTTGAAGCTTTCTTT
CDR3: CASSKTVDGVEAFF

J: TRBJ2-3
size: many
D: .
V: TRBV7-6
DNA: TGTGCCAGCAGCTTAGCGGCCGGCTCCACAGATACGCAGTATTTT
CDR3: CASSLAAGSTDTQYF

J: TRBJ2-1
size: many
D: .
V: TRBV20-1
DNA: TGCAGTGCTAGAGAGGGAGTCCCCCCAAATGAGCAGTTCTTC
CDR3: CSAREGVPPNEQFF

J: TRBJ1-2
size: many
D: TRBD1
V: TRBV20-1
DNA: TGCAGTGCTAGGGACAGGCGGTGGAGTGGCTACACCTTC
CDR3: CSARDRRWSGYTF

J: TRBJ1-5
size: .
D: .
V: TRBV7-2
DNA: TGTGCCAGCAGCCAGGACGGTTATAATAATCAGCCCCAGCATTTT
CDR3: CASSQDGYNNQPQHF

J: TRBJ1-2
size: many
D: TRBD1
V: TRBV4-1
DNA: TGCGCCAGCAGCCAACCGACAGGGGGCGATTACGGCTACACCTTC
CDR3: CASSQPTGGDYGYTF

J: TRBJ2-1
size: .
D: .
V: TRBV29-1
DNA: TGCAGCGTTGAATTTGGACACAATGAGCAGTTCTTC
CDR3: CSVEFGHNEQFF

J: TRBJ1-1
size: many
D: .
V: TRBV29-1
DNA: TGCAGCGTTGAGCACTCTCCCGGACGGGCTTTCTTT
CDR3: CSVEHSPGRAFF

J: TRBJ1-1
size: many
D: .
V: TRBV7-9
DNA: TGTGCCAGCAGCTCCCTGGGCCCAGAAGCTTTCTTT
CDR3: CASSSLGPEAFF

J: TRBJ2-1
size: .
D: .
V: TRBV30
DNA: TGTGCCTGGAGTGGACAGTACAATGAGCAGTTCTTC
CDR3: CAWSGQYNEQFF

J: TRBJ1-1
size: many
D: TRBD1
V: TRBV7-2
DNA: TGTGCCAGCAGCTTAGCGTTAAACAGGGGTAACACTGAAGCTTTCTTT
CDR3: CASSLALNRGNTEAFF